The rows below give T cell receptor beta chains drawn from one sample of a study of OX40 agonist ivuxolimab in advanced cancers. Produced via immunoSEQ multiplex PCR; TCRdb's table is partial and in-frame only. Of under 110,000 clones listed, approximately 90% are singletons. The source was CD4+ or CD8+ T cells sorted from blood, collected in a trial of the OX40 agonist ivuxolimab. These receptor sequences come from an adult with an advanced solid tumor such as melanoma, head and neck, liver or kidney cancer. CDR3s include the opening cysteine and the closing phenylalanine or tryptophan. The D gene is left open where the match is weak. The size entry is marked missing in some rows and otherwise reads once, few, many or a size class.

15,TRBJ2-3,.,.,TRBV11-3,TGTGCCAGCAGCTTCGGCGGGGCCTACACAGATACGCAGTATTTT,CASSFGGAYTDTQYF
12,TRBJ2-5,.,.,TRBV5-1,TGCGCCAGCAGCTTGGTACAAGAGACCCAGTACTTC,CASSLVQETQYF
19,TRBJ2-1,.,TRBD1,TRBV28,TGTGCCAGCCTCCCTTCCCTCGGGACAGGGTTCCCTCGATACAATGAGCAGTTCTTC,CASLPSLGTGFPRYNEQFF
13,TRBJ2-3,.,TRBD2,TRBV9,TGTGCCAGCAGCCCCCGGGGGGTGGATACGCAGTATTTT,CASSPRGVDTQYF
22,TRBJ2-2,.,TRBD2,TRBV23-1,TGCGCCAGCAGTCCCTTCCGACTAGCGGGGGGGCCCCTAACGTCAGATGCCGGGGAGCTGTTTTTT,CASSPFRLAGGPLTSDAGELFF
17,TRBJ1-5,.,TRBD1,TRBV6-1,TGTGCCAGCAGTGAAGCGCGCGGGACAGGGCGCAATCAGCCCCAGCATTTT,CASSEARGTGRNQPQHF
14,TRBJ2-5,.,.,TRBV7-2,TGTGCCAGCAGCTTAGGTCCTGGGGCGGAGACCCAGTACTTC,CASSLGPGAETQYF
12,TRBJ1-3,.,.,TRBV10-3,TGTGCCATCAGTGATTTTGACGGTGTGAAATATTTT,CAISDFDGVKYF
14,TRBJ2-5,.,.,TRBV5-4,TGTGCCAGCAGCCTGCTAGGGAACCAAGAGACCCAGTACTTC,CASSLLGNQETQYF
14,TRBJ1-5,.,.,TRBV19,TGTGCCAGTAGTATTCACCAGGGCAATCAGCCCCAGCATTTT,CASSIHQGNQPQHF
16,TRBJ1-1,.,.,TRBV7-2,TGTGCCAGCAGTCCTACAGGGAGGTCACGCGGCACTGAAGCTTTCTTT,CASSPTGRSRGTEAFF
13,TRBJ2-7,.,.,TRBV19,TGTGCCAGCGCCCCACTCGGATTTTACGAGCAGTACTTC,CASAPLGFYEQYF
15,TRBJ1-3,.,TRBD1,TRBV2,TGTGCCAGCAGTGTGACAGGGACCTCTGGAAACACCATATATTTT,CASSVTGTSGNTIYF
13,TRBJ1-1,.,.,TRBV11-2,TGTGCCAGCAGCTTAACGCGGGACACTGAAGCTTTCTTT,CASSLTRDTEAFF
13,TRBJ2-5,.,.,TRBV30,TGTGCCTGGAGAACAAGGGTTGGGGAGACCCAGTACTTC,CAWRTRVGETQYF
18,TRBJ2-1,once,TRBD2,TRBV19,TGTGCCACCACGGATAGGCTAGCGGGGGGTCTCTCCTACAATGAGCAGTTCTTC,CATTDRLAGGLSYNEQFF
14,TRBJ2-7,.,.,TRBV7-2,TGTGCCAGCAGCCCTGGGGGTATCCCGACAGAGCAGTACTTC,CASSPGGIPTEQYF
12,TRBJ2-7,.,.,TRBV6-6,TGTGCCAGCAGTTTCGGTTCCTACGAGCAGTACTTC,CASSFGSYEQYF
17,TRBJ2-1,.,TRBD2,TRBV4-1,TGCGCCAGCAGCCAAGAAGCAGCGGGGGGGATCTACAATGAGCAGTTCTTC,CASSQEAAGGIYNEQFF
18,TRBJ2-3,.,TRBD2,TRBV28,TGTGCCAGCAGTCCTACCCCCGGGGGGGCGGGGGGCACAGATACGCAGTATTTT,CASSPTPGGAGGTDTQYF
15,TRBJ1-1,.,TRBD1,TRBV11-3,TGTGCCAGCAGCTTAGAACAGGGGGCGCGTACTGAAGCTTTCTTT,CASSLEQGARTEAFF
13,TRBJ2-3,.,.,TRBV6-5,TGTGCCAGCAGGACGAGCCTCACAGATACGCAGTATTTT,CASRTSLTDTQYF
18,TRBJ2-6,.,.,TRBV7-8,TGTGCCAGCAGCTTAGCAGGGGTGGACTTGTCGGGGGCCAACGTCCTGACTTTC,CASSLAGVDLSGANVLTF
13,TRBJ2-3,.,TRBD2,TRBV30,TGTGCCTGGAGTGGACTAGCGGGGGGCCTCCAGTATTTT,CAWSGLAGGLQYF
13,TRBJ1-1,.,.,TRBV7-6,TGTGCCAGCAGCTTAACCAGGGAGACTGAAGCTTTCTTT,CASSLTRETEAFF
13,TRBJ2-3,.,.,TRBV30,TGTGCCTGGAGTGTACGGAGCGGGGATACGCAGTATTTT,CAWSVRSGDTQYF
14,TRBJ2-5,.,.,TRBV7-6,TGTGCCAGCAGCTCCAGGGGCGGTGGGGAGACCCAGTACTTC,CASSSRGGGETQYF
18,TRBJ2-5,.,TRBD2,TRBV14,TGTGCCAGCAGTTTCAAACGGACGGGGGGGCGTCTTGGTGAGACCCAGTACTTC,CASSFKRTGGRLGETQYF
14,TRBJ1-4,.,TRBD1,TRBV7-9,TGTGCCAGCAGGGCCGGGACAGGGGATGAAAAACTGTTTTTT,CASRAGTGDEKLFF
14,TRBJ2-5,once,.,TRBV5-1,TGCGCCAGCAGCTTTGGGACAAAGCGGGAGACCCAGTACTTC,CASSFGTKRETQYF
16,TRBJ2-1,.,TRBD1,TRBV7-2,TGTGCCAGCAGCCCCGACAGGGGTCCTGTTGCGGGTGAGCAGTTCTTC,CASSPDRGPVAGEQFF
12,TRBJ1-1,.,.,TRBV10-3,TGTGCCATCAGCAGGGGTAACACTGAAGCTTTCTTT,CAISRGNTEAFF
14,TRBJ2-7,.,.,TRBV7-2,TGTGCCAGCAGCCGACAGTTCGGCTCCTACGAGCAGTACTTC,CASSRQFGSYEQYF
14,TRBJ1-4,once,.,TRBV5-1,TGCGCCAGCAGTCTCGGGCGGGCGGGGGAAAAACTGTTTTTT,CASSLGRAGEKLFF
15,TRBJ1-2,.,TRBD1,TRBV7-2,TGTGCCAGCAGCTCTTCAGGGGGCTTGGGCTATGGCTACACCTTC,CASSSSGGLGYGYTF
16,TRBJ2-3,.,.,TRBV10-3,TGTGCCACCAGGGGTAGGGCCCCCGAGGTCACAGATACGCAGTATTTT,CATRGRAPEVTDTQYF
15,TRBJ2-3,.,TRBD2,TRBV9,TGTGCCAGCAGCGTTAGCGGGGGGGCCGGGGATACGCAGTATTTT,CASSVSGGAGDTQYF
15,TRBJ1-1,.,.,TRBV10-3,TGTGCCATCAGTGAGGCTGGGACAACGAACACTGAAGCTTTCTTT,CAISEAGTTNTEAFF
13,TRBJ1-5,.,.,TRBV6-5,TGTGCCAGCAGTTGGGGGGCCAATCAGCCCCAGCATTTT,CASSWGANQPQHF
17,TRBJ2-2,.,.,TRBV30,TGTGCCTGGAGTCTCCCGGGACTTTCTCCGAACACCGGGGAGCTGTTTTTT,CAWSLPGLSPNTGELFF
17,TRBJ2-1,.,.,TRBV28,TGTGCCAGCAGTCCCACCCCACAGGGAGGCTCCTACAATGAGCAGTTCTTC,CASSPTPQGGSYNEQFF
14,TRBJ1-6,.,.,TRBV5-4,TGTGCCAGCAGCCAGGGACAACAGAATTCACCCCTCCACTTT,CASSQGQQNSPLHF
15,TRBJ1-2,.,.,TRBV7-2,TGTGCCAGCAGCTTGAGGGCCACTCCGGACGAGGGCTACACCTTC,CASSLRATPDEGYTF
13,TRBJ2-7,.,.,TRBV6-6,TGTGCCAGCAGTTACTCAGGATTCCTCGAGCAGTACTTC,CASSYSGFLEQYF
14,TRBJ1-1,.,.,TRBV19,TGTGCCAGTAGTATTGGGGGGAGGAATTCTGAAGCTTTCTTT,CASSIGGRNSEAFF
15,TRBJ1-1,.,TRBD1,TRBV6-1,TGTGCCAGCAGTGGCATACAGGGGGGGGTCACTGAAGCTTTCTTT,CASSGIQGGVTEAFF
12,TRBJ2-5,.,.,TRBV7-2,TGTGCCAGCAGCCCATTTTCTGGGACCCAGTACTTC,CASSPFSGTQYF
14,TRBJ1-6,.,.,TRBV19,TGTGCCAGTAGTATAGATCGAGGGGGGTCACCCCTCCACTTT,CASSIDRGGSPLHF
13,TRBJ1-1,.,.,TRBV7-9,TGTGCCAGCAGCATTCAAAGTGACACTGAAGCTTTCTTT,CASSIQSDTEAFF
16,TRBJ1-2,.,TRBD1,TRBV28,TGTGCCAGCAGTTCTGAGTCTACGGCAGGGGGCTCCGGCTACACCTTC,CASSSESTAGGSGYTF
15,TRBJ1-3,.,.,TRBV11-3,TGTGCCAGCAGCCTTAATACGAGCTCTGGAAACACCATATATTTT,CASSLNTSSGNTIYF
13,TRBJ2-5,.,.,TRBV7-6,TGTGCCAGCAGCTTAGGGCCGGGAGAGACCCAGTACTTC,CASSLGPGETQYF
13,TRBJ1-6,few,.,TRBV6-5,TGTGCCAGCAGTAACAGGTTAGGGTCACCCCTCCACTTT,CASSNRLGSPLHF
15,TRBJ1-5,.,.,TRBV21-1,TGTGCCAGCAGCAAAGGAGGTGCAGGACGGCAGCCCCAGCATTTT,CASSKGGAGRQPQHF
16,TRBJ1-1,.,.,TRBV6-5,TGTGCCAGCAGTTACTCGATTCTCCAAAGGGGGACTGAAGCTTTCTTT,CASSYSILQRGTEAFF